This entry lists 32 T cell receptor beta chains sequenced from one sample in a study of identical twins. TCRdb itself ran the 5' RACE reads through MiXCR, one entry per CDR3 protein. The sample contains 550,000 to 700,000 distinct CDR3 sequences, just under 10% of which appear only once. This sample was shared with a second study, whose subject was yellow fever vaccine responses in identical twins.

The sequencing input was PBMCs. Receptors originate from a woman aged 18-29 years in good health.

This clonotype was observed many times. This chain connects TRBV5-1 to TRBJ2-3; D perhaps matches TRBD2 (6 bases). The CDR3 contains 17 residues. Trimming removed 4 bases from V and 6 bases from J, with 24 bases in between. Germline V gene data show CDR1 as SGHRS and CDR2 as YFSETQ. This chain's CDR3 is CASSSLEGGPLGDTQYF. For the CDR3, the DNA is TGCGCCAGCAGCAGCTTAGAGGGAGGACCCCTGGGGGATACGCAGTATTTT.

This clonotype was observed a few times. The CDR3 nucleotides are TGTGCCAGCAGTGGAGGCGGGAGTAACTACGAGCAGTACTTC. It is translated as CASSGGGSNYEQYF. This chain links TRBV6-2 or TRBV6-3 with TRBJ2-7; 7 bases align to TRBD2. The V segment lost 5 bases and the J segment 3 bases; nucleotides outside the gene matches: 7. Germline CDR1 reads MNHEY; CDR2 reads SVGEGT. The CDR3 consists of 14 residues.

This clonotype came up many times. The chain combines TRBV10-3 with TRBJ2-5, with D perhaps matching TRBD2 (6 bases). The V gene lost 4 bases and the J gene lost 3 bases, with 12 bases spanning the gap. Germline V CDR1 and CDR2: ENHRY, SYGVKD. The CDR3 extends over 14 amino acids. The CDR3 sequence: CAISGGTAEETQYF. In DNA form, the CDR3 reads TGTGCCATCAGTGGCGGGACTGCCGAAGAGACCCAGTACTTC.

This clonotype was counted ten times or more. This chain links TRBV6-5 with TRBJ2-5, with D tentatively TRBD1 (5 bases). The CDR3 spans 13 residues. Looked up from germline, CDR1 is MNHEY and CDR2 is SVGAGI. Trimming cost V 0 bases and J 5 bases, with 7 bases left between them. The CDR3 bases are TGTGCCAGCAGTTACTCGGCAGGGGAGACCCAGTACTTC. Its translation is CASSYSAGETQYF.

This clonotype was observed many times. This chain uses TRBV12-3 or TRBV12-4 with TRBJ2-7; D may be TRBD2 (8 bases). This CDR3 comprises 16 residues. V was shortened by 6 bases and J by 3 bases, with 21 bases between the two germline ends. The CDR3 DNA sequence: TGTGCCAGCAGCGTATCGGGAGGGCAGGGGGGCTACGAGCAGTACTTC. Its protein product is CASSVSGGQGGYEQYF.

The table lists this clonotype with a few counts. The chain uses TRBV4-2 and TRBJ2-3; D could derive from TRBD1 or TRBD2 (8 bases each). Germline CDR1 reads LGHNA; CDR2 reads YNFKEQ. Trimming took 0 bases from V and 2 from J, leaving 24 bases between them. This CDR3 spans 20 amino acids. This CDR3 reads CASSQDPGTGAGVNTDTQYF. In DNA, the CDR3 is TGTGCCAGCAGCCAAGATCCCGGGACAGGAGCGGGAGTAAACACAGATACGCAGTATTTT.

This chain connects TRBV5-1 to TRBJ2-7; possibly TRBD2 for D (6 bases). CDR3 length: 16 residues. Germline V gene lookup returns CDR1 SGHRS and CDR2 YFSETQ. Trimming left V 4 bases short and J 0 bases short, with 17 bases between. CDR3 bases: TGCGCCAGCAGCCTCAATTCCGGGAGTTACTCCTACGAGCAGTACTTC. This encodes CASSLNSGSYSYEQYF.

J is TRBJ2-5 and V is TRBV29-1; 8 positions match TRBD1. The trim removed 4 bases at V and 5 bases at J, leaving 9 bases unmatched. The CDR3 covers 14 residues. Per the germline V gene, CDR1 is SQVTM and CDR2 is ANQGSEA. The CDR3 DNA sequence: TGCAGCGTTGGCAGGACAGGGTCGGTCGAGACCCAGTACTTC. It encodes CSVGRTGSVETQYF.

The CDR3 DNA sequence: TGTGCCAGCAGTTTAGTGGCGGGGACAGGGGGGCATGAGCAGTTCTTC. It yields the protein CASSLVAGTGGHEQFF. V usage is TRBV12-3 or TRBV12-4 and J usage is TRBJ2-1, with 11 positions matching TRBD1. This CDR3 contains 16 residues. V was pared by 1 base and J by 8 bases, with 7 bases of the junction left unmatched.

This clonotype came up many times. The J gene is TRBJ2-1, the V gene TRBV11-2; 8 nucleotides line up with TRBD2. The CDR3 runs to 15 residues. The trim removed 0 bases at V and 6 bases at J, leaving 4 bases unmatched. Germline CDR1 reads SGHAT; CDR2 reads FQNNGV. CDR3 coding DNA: TGTGCCAGCAGCTTAGATTCGCTAGCGGGCAATGAGCAGTTCTTC. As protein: CASSLDSLAGNEQFF.

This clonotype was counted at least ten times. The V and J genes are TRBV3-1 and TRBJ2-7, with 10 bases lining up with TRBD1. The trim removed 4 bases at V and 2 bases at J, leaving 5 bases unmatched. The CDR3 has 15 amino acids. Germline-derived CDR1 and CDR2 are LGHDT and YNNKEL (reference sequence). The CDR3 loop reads CASSRTGQGTYEQYF. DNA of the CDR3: TGTGCCAGCAGCCGGACGGGACAGGGGACCTACGAGCAGTACTTC.

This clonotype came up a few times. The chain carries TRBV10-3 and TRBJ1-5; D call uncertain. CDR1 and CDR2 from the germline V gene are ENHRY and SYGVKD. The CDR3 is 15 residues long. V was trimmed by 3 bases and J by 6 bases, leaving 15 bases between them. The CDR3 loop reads CAISDTERVSQPQHF. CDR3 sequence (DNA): TGTGCCATCAGTGACACAGAAAGAGTCAGTCAGCCCCAGCATTTT.

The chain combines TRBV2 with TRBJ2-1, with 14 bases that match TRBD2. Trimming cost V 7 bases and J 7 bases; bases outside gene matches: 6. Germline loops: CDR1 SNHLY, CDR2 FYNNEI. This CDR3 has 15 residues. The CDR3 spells CASNRGLAGANEQFF. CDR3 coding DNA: TGTGCCAGCAATCGGGGACTAGCGGGAGCTAATGAGCAGTTCTTC.

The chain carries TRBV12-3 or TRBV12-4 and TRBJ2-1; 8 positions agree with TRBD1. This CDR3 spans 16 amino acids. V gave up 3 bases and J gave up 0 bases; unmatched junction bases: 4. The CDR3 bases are TGTGCCAGCAGTTTGTGGACAGGGAGCTCCTACAATGAGCAGTTCTTC. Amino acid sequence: CASSLWTGSSYNEQFF.

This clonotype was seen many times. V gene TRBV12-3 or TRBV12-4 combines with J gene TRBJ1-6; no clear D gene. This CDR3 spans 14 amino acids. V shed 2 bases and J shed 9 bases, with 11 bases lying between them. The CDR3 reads CASSLKGSGSPLHF. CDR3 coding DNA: TGTGCCAGCAGTTTAAAAGGGTCGGGTTCACCCCTCCACTTT.

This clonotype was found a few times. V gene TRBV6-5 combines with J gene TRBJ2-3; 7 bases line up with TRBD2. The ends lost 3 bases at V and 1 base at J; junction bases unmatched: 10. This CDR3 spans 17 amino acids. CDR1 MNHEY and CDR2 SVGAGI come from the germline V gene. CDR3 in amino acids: CASSYKVSGGGTDTQYF. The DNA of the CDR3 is TGTGCCAGCAGTTATAAGGTCTCGGGAGGTGGCACAGATACGCAGTATTTT.

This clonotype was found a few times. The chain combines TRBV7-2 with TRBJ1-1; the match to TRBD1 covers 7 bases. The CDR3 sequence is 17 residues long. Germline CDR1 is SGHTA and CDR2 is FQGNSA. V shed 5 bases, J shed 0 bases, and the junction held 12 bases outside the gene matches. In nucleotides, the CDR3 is TGTGCCAGCAGCATTACGGCGGGACAGACCATGAACACTGAAGCTTTCTTT. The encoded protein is CASSITAGQTMNTEAFF. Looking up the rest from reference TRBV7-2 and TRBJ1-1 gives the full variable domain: GAGVSQSPSNKVTEKGKDVELRCDPISGHTALYWYRQSLGQGLEFLIYFQGNSAPDKSGLPSDRFSAERTGGSVSTLTIQRTQQEDSAVYLCASSITAGQTMNTEAFFGQGTRLTVV.

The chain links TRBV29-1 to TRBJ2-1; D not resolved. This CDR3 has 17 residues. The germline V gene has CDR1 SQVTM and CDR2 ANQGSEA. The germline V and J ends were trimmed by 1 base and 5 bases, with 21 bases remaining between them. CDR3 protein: CSVEGSFLERKNNEQFF. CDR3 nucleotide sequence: TGCAGCGTTGAAGGAAGTTTTCTGGAGCGCAAGAACAATGAGCAGTTCTTC.

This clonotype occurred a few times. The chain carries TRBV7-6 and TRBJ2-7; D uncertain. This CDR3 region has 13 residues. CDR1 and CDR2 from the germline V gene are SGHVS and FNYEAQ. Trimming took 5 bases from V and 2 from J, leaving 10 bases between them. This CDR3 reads CASSQSTTYEQYF. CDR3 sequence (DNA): TGTGCCAGCAGCCAGAGCACGACCTACGAGCAGTACTTC.

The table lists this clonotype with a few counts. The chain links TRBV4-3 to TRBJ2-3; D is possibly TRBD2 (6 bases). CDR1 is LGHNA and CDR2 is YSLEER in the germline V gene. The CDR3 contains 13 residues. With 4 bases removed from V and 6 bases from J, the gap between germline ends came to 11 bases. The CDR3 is CASSPRTMDTQYF. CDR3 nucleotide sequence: TGCGCCAGCAGCCCTCGGACTATGGATACGCAGTATTTT.

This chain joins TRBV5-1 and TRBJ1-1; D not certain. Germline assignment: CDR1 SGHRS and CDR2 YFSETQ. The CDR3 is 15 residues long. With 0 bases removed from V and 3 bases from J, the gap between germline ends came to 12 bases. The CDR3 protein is CASSLVGERDTEAFF. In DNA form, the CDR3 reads TGCGCCAGCAGCTTGGTCGGCGAGAGGGACACTGAAGCTTTCTTT.

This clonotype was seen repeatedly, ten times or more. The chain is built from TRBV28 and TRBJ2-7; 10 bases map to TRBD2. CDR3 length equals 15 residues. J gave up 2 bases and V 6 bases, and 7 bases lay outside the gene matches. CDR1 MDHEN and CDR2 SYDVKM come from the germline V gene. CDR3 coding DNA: TGTGCCAGCAGACGTATAGCGGGGGGTACCTACGAGCAGTACTTC. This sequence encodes CASRRIAGGTYEQYF.

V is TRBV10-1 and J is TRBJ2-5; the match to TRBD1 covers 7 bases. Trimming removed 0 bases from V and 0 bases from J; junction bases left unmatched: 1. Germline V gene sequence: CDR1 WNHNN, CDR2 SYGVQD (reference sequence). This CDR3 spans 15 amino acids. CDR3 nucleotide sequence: TGCGCCAGCAGTGAGTCCGACAGGGACCAAGAGACCCAGTACTTC. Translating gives CASSESDRDQETQYF.

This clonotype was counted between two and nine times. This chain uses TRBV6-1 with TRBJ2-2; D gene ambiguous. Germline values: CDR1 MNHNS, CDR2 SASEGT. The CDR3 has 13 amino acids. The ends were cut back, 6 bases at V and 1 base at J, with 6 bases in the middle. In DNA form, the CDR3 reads TGTGCCAGCAGCCGGAAGAACACCGGGGAGCTGTTTTTT. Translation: CASSRKNTGELFF.

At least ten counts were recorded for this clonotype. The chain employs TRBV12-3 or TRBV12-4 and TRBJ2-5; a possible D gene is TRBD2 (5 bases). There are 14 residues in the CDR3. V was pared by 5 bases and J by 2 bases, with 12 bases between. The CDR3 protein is CASSPGLGQETQYF. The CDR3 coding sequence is TGTGCCAGCAGTCCAGGACTGGGACAAGAGACCCAGTACTTC.

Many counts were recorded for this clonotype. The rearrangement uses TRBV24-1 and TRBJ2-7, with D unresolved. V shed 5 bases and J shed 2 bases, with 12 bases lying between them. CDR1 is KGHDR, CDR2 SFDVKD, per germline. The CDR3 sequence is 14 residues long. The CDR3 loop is CATSGNGYPYEQYF. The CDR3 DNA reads TGTGCCACCAGTGGGAACGGATACCCCTACGAGCAGTACTTC.

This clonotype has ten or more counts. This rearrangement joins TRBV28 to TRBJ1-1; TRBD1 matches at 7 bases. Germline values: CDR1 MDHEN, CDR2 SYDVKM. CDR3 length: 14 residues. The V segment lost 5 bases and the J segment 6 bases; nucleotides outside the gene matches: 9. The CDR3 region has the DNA TGTGCCAGCAGTGCCGGTGAGACAGGGCCTGAAGCTTTCTTT. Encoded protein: CASSAGETGPEAFF.

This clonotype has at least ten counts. The CDR3 loop reads CASRPTATGYNEQFF. In DNA form, the CDR3 reads TGTGCCAGCAGGCCGACGGCTACGGGCTACAATGAGCAGTTCTTC. V gene TRBV6-1 combines with J gene TRBJ2-1; D unresolved. V shed 6 bases and J shed 3 bases, with 15 bases lying between them. The CDR3 is 15 amino acids. Germline V gene sequence: CDR1 MNHNS, CDR2 SASEGT.

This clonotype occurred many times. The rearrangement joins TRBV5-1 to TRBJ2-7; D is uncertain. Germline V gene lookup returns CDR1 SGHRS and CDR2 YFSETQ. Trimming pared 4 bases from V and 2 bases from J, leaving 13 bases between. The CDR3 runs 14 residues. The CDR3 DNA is TGCGCCAGCAGCCCGGTCCCCGGACCCTACGAGCAGTACTTC. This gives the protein CASSPVPGPYEQYF.

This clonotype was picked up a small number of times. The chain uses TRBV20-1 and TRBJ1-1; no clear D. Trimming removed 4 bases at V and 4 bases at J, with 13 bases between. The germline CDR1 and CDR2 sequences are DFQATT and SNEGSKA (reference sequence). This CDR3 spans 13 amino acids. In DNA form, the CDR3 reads TGCAGTGCTACTACTTCGGTGATCACTGAAGCTTTCTTT. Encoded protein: CSATTSVITEAFF.

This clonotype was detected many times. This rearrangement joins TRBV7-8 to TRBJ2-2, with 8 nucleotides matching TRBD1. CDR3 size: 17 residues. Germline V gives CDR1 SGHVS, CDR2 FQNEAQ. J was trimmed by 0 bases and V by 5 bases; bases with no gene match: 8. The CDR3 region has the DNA TGTGCCAGCAGCGCCGGCAGGGACAGGACGAACACCGGGGAGCTGTTTTTT. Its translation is CASSAGRDRTNTGELFF.

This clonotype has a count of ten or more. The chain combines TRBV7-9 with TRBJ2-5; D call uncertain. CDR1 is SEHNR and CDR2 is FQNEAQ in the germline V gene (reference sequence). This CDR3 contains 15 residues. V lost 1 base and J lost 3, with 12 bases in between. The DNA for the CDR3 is TGTGCCAGCAGCTTAGTTAGGCCATCCAAAGAGACCCAGTACTTC. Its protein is CASSLVRPSKETQYF.